This T cell receptor (beta chain) was sequenced during a study of cytomegalovirus exposure and HLA in healthy donors. With 60 Vbeta and 13 Jbeta primers, the PCR was carried out. Here immunoSEQ multiplex PCR was the method, and the copy in TCRdb shows in-frame clones only, minus some. The sample consists of 120,000 to 150,000 clones, 82% of them appearing once. This clone was counted a single time. The sequencing sample was made of PBMCs. This clonotype originated in a male donor in good health and CMV-seronegative.

The CDR3 bases are TGTGCCAGTAGTTTGACGGGATCCTACGAGCAGTACTTC. This codes for CASSLTGSYEQYF. The V call is TRBV19, the J call TRBJ2-7; possibly TRBD2 for D (5 bases). This CDR3 is 13 amino acids long. V lost 5 bases to trimming and J lost 1 base, with 9 bases between them. Per germline, CDR1 LNHDA and CDR2 SQIVND (reference sequence).